This TCR beta chain was captured in a study of cytomegalovirus exposure and HLA in healthy donors. Study-wide findings and caveats: The later analysis indicated that the majority of CMV-associated TCR beta chains appeared HLA-restricted. In a later analysis, several top co-occurrence clusters appeared linked to parvovirus B19, influenza, CMV and Epstein-Barr virus. A later analysis found TCR association rates differed by HLA locus, highest for DRB1 and lowest for HLA-C. TCR beta V- and J-gene trimming, according to a later analysis, was linked to a missense DCLRE1C variant.

The CDR3 has 14 residues. V shed 3 bases and J shed 4 bases, with 10 bases lying between them. Germline-derived CDR1 and CDR2 are GTSNPN and SVGIG (reference sequence). Concerning this clone: Its antigen is as yet unknown.

The PCR made use of 60 Vbeta and 13 Jbeta primers. Assay: immunoSEQ multiplex PCR; the TCRdb copy retains only in-frame clones and omits some. The sample records about 160,000 clones, roughly four fifths being singletons. This chain connects TRBV30 to TRBJ2-6; D call uncertain. The TCR originated in a man aged 50-59 years in good health and CMV-seropositive. Input material: PBMCs. The chain's CDR3 is CAWRGPAGANVLTF. CDR3 nucleotide sequence: TGTGCCTGGAGGGGCCCGGCCGGGGCCAACGTCCTGACTTTC.